A selection of T cell receptor beta chains follows, all from one sample in a study of blood T cell repertoires in COVID-19. TCRdb's table, derived via immunoSEQ multiplex PCR, lists solely in-frame clones and lacks some. The sample has fewer than 650,000 clones, approximately 88% seen once. Sequencing was done on a sample of peripheral blood. The receptor source for this set is a woman aged 45-65 years with COVID-19, enrolled during active disease. The CDR3 runs from the conserved cysteine through the conserved F or W. The D gene is left open where the match is weak. For some rows the clone size is stated as once, few or many, or as a class when expanded; others skip it.

.	.	TRBV19	TRBJ1-1	CASSIDRGGDTEAFF	TGTGCCAGTAGTATAGATCGGGGGGGAGACACTGAAGCTTTCTTT
TRBD2	.	TRBV5-4	TRBJ2-3	CASSFPLAATDTQYF	TGTGCCAGCAGCTTCCCACTAGCGGCCACAGATACGCAGTATTTT
TRBD2	.	TRBV7-2	TRBJ2-7	CASSLVGGYYYEQYF	TGTGCCAGCAGCCTGGTGGGGGGGTATTACTACGAGCAGTACTTC
.	.	TRBV5-1	TRBJ1-6	CASSLAEGLTHNSPLHF	TGCGCCAGCAGCTTGGCCGAGGGCCTGACGCATAATTCACCCCTCCACTTT
TRBD1	.	TRBV11-3	TRBJ1-4	CASSPGDSGYNEKLFF	TGTGCCAGCAGCCCCGGGGACAGCGGATATAATGAAAAACTGTTTTTT
.	.	TRBV19	TRBJ1-1	CASSTTSSPGAEAFF	TGTGCCAGTAGTACCACATCATCCCCAGGGGCTGAAGCTTTCTTT
TRBD2	.	TRBV6-5	TRBJ2-1	CATTILAGGREQFF	TGTGCCACCACCATCCTAGCGGGGGGGCGGGAACAGTTCTTC
.	.	TRBV12-3/TRBV12-4	TRBJ1-2	CASSSPGGFGYTF	TGTGCCAGCAGCTCCCCAGGTGGGTTTGGCTACACCTTC
TRBD1	few	TRBV6-5	TRBJ2-7	CASSYEPRQGAEQYF	TGTGCCAGCAGTTACGAGCCCCGGCAGGGGGCCGAGCAGTACTTC
.	.	TRBV6-5	TRBJ1-2	CASIWSGVDYGYTF	TGTGCCAGCATTTGGTCAGGGGTGGACTATGGCTACACCTTC
TRBD1	.	TRBV19	TRBJ1-4	CASSSPTGVVEKLFF	TGTGCCAGTAGTTCCCCGACAGGGGTTGTTGAAAAACTGTTTTTT
.	.	TRBV5-6	TRBJ2-1	CASSLPRGSYNEQFF	TGTGCCAGCAGCTTGCCGAGGGGGTCCTACAATGAGCAGTTCTTC
.	.	TRBV3-1/TRBV3-2	TRBJ1-5	CASSQDLGGNQPQHF	TGTGCCAGCAGCCAAGATTTGGGGGGGAATCAGCCCCAGCATTTT
TRBD2	.	TRBV12-3/TRBV12-4	TRBJ2-7	CASTPGGADEQYF	TGTGCCAGCACCCCGGGGGGGGCAGACGAGCAGTACTTC
.	.	TRBV5-4	TRBJ1-6	CASSLEHSPLHF	TGTGCCAGCAGCCTAGAGCATTCACCCCTCCACTTT
TRBD1	.	TRBV28	TRBJ2-6	CASSPWTGSQLSGANVLTF	TGTGCCAGCAGTCCATGGACAGGTTCTCAATTATCTGGGGCCAACGTCCTGACTTTC
.	.	TRBV5-4	TRBJ1-1	CASSFRGYTEAFF	TGTGCCAGCAGCTTCAGAGGTTACACTGAAGCTTTCTTT